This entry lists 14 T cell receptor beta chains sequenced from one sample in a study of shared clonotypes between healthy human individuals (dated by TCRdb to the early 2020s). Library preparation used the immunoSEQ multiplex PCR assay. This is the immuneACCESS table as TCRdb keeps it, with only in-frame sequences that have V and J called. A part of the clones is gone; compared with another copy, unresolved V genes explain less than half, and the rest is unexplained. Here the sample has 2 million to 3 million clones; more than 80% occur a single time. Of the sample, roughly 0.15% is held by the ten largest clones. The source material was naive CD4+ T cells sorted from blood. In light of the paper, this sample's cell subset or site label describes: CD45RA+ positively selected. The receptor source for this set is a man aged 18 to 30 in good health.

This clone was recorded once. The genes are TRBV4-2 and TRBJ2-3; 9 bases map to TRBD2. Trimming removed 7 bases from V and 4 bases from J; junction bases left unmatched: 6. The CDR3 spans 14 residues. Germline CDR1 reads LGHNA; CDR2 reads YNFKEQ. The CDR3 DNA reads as TGTGCCAGCAAAAATAGCGGGGGCCCAGATACGCAGTATTTT. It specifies CASKNSGGPDTQYF.

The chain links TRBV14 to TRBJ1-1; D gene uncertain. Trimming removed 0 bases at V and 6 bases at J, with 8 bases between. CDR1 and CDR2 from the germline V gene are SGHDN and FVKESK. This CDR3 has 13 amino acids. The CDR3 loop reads CASSQDPRPEAFF. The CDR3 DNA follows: TGTGCCAGCAGCCAAGATCCGAGACCTGAAGCTTTCTTT.

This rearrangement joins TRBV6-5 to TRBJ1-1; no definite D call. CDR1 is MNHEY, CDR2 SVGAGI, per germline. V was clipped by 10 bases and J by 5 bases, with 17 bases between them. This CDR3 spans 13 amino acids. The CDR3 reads CAIHQSFGTEAFF. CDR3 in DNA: TGTGCCATCCACCAGTCGTTTGGGACTGAAGCTTTCTTT.

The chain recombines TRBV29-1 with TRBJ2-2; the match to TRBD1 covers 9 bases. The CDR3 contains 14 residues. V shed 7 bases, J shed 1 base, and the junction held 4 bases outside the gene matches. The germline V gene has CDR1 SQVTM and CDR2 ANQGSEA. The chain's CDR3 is CSAAGQGNTGELFF. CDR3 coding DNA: TGCAGCGCCGCGGGACAGGGGAACACCGGGGAGCTGTTTTTT.

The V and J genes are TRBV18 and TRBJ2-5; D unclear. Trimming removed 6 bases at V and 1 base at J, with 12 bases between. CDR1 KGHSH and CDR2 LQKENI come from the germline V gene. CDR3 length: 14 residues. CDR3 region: CASSPKGLQETQYF. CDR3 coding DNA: TGTGCCAGCTCCCCTAAAGGCCTCCAAGAGACCCAGTACTTC. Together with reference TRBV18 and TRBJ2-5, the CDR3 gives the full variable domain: NAGVMQNPRHLVRRRGQEARLRCSPMKGHSHVYWYRQLPEEGLKFMVYLQKENIIDESGMPKERFSAEFPKEGPSILRIQQVVRGDSAAYFCASSPKGLQETQYFGPGTRLLVL.

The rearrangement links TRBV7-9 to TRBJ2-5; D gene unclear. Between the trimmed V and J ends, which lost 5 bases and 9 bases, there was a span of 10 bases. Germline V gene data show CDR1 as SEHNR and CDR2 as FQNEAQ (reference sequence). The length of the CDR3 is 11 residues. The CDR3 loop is CASSGGGAQYF. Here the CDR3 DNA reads TGTGCCAGCAGCGGCGGCGGAGCCCAGTACTTC.

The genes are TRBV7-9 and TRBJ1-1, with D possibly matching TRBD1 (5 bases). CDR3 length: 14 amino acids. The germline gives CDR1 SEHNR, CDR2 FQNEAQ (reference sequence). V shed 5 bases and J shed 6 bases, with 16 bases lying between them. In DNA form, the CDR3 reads TGTGCCAGCAGCCAAGCGGGAGGGACCGCTGAAGCTTTCTTT. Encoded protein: CASSQAGGTAEAFF.

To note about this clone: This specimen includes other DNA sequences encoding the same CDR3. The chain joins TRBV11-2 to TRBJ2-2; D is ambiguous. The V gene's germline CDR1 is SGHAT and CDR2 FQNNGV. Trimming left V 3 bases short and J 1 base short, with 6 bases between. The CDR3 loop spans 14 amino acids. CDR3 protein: CASSFVQNTGELFF. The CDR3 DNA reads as TGTGCCAGCAGCTTTGTACAGAACACCGGGGAGCTGTTTTTT.

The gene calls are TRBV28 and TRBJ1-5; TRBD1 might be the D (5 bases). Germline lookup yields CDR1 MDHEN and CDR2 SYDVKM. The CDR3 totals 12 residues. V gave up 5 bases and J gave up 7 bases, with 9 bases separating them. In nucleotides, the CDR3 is TGTGCCAGCAGTGAGGGGAAACAGCCCCAGCATTTT. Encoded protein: CASSEGKQPQHF. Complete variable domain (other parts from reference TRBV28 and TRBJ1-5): DVKVTQSSRYLVKRTGEKVFLECVQDMDHENMFWYRQDPGLGLRLIYFSYDVKMKEKGDIPEGYSVSREKKERFSLILESASTNQTSMYLCASSEGKQPQHFGDGTRLSIL.

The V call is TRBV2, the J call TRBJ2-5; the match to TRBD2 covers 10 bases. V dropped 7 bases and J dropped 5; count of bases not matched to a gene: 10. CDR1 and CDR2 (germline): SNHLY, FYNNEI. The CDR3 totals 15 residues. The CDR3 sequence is CASTLAGAPGETQYF. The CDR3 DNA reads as TGTGCCAGCACCCTAGCGGGGGCCCCGGGGGAGACCCAGTACTTC.

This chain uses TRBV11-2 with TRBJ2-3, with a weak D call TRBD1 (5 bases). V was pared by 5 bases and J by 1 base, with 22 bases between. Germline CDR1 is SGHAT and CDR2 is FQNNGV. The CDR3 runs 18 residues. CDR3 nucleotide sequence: TGTGCCAGCAGCCACACCGGGTGGGGCATTGAAGGCACAGATACGCAGTATTTT. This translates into CASSHTGWGIEGTDTQYF.

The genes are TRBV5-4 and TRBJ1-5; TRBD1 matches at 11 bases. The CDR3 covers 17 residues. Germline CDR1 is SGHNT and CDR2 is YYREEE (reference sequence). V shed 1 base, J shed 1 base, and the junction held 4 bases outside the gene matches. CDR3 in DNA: TGTGCCAGCAGCTTGTGGACAGGGGGCCGCAGCAATCAGCCCCAGCATTTT. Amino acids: CASSLWTGGRSNQPQHF.

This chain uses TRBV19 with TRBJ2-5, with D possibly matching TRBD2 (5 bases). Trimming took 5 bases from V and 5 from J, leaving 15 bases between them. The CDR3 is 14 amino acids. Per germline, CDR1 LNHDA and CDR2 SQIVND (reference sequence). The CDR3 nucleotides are TGTGCCAGTAGTCCCCCCGGGGTGGTGGAGACCCAGTACTTC. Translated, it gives CASSPPGVVETQYF.

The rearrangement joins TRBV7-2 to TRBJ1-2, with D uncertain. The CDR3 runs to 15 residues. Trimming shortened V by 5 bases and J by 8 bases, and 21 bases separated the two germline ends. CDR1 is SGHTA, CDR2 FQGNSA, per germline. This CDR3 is CASSPAAGGVRGYTF. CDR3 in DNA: TGTGCCAGCAGCCCAGCAGCGGGCGGGGTACGGGGCTACACCTTC.